Below, one TCR beta chain is given with its context. This clone came up a few times. The clone's antigen remains unknown. This is a murine receptor, so its gene nomenclature and germline sequences are mouse based. The read ends 1 residue shy of where the CDR3 ends; the end is completed using the germline J gene. Receptors were amplified or captured by the immunoSEQ multiplex PCR assay. Adaptive Biotechnologies performed TCRbeta CDR3 sequencing at survey depth and reported CDR3 sequences, V/J genes, productive frequency, and template counts. Amplification of TCR beta CDR3 regions started from genomic DNA instead of RNA. On the authors' methods: Pairwise repertoire overlap between tissues was quantified with Jensen-Shannon divergence, where 1 means complete divergence and 0 identical. Tissues were clustered by single-linkage agglomerative hierarchical clustering of pairwise JSD values, and the clustering results were displayed as dendrograms. GLIPH2 was run on all patient samples with simulation_depth 1000, kmer_min_depth 3, cdr3_length_cutoff 8, keeping groups with more than two unique CDR3s. In a standardized tissue-overlap score, Jaccard GLIPH-group overlap across patients was extrapolated to a standard repertoire size of 1000 clones. Associations of diversity with clinical or experimental variables used linear mixed-effect models with tissue fixed effects and individual random effects. The immuneACCESS repertoire file appears here via TCRdb, limited to in-frame rearrangements. These files lack a portion of the clones; in checked studies, under half of the deficit traces to unresolved V genes, and the cause of the others is not known. V and J calls and clone size are copied from that table; D and trimming were computed from the DNA. Present in this sample are around 51,000 clones, around 66% of which were seen just once. Of the sample, 0.5% to 0.65% falls within the top ten clones.

This entry comes from a study of tissue T cells after allogeneic stem cell transplantation (dated by TCRdb to 2021 to 2024). At the level of the whole study: Using research autopsies of patients with and without GVHD, plus mouse models of GVHD, the study profiled TCR beta repertoires across many tissues. The human arm was a prospective observational study without blinding or randomization.

From the cysteine through the phenylalanine, the CDR3 covers 12 amino acids. Shown are 33 bases from within the CDR3, in frame from base 1. Trimming at the junction amounts to 2 bases on V and 7 bases on J, and the germline ends lie 9 bases apart. Based on the germline V gene (reference sequence), the CDR1 and CDR2 sequences are SNHLY and FYNGKV. Results the study describes overall, beyond this receptor: Few T cell clones were found to be shared across patients, but shared repertoire signatures across patients were revealed in a tissue-specific fashion by motif-based clustering. In both patients and mice, T cells from blood and spleen covered only a limited part of the TCR repertoire found in tissues. A small and clinically heterogeneous patient cohort was studied, and sampling depth was acknowledged as a limitation. Within patients, how anatomically similar tissues were was a major factor shaping TCR repertoire composition, regardless of disease or transplant status. Which tissue TCRs were alloreactive or antigen-specific was not determined in the study, and some of the clones might have been host cells that persisted.

Material for sequencing was sorted cells pooled from one or two spleens. The rearrangement joined TRBV3 to TRBJ2-7; the D gene cannot be resolved reliably. This sequence originates from a pool of C57BL/6 mice in good health. The CDR3 bases that were read are TGTGCCAGCAGCTTATCTTCCTGGGAACAGTAC. It translates as CASSLSSWEQY. The CDR3 reads in full as CASSLSSWEQYF.